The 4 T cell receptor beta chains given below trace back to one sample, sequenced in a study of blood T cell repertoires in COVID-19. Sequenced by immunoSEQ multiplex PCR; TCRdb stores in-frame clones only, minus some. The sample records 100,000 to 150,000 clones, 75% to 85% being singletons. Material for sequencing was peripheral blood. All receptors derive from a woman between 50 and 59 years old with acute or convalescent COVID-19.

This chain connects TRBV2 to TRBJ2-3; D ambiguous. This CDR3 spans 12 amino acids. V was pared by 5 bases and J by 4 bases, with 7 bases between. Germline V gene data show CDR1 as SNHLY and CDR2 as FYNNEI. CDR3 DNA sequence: TGTGCCAGCAGTCCCCAGGCAGATACGCAGTATTTT. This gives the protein CASSPQADTQYF. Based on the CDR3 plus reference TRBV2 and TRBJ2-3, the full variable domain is EPEVTQTPSHQVTQMGQEVILRCVPISNHLYFYWYRQILGQKVEFLVSFYNNEISEKSEIFDDQFSVERPDGSNFTLKIRSTKLEDSAMYFCASSPQADTQYFGPGTRLTVL.

CDR3 protein: CASSLDLGLGPTGELFF. The CDR3 DNA reads TGTGCCAGCAGCTTAGATCTGGGACTAGGGCCCACCGGGGAGCTGTTTTTT. V and J are TRBV11-3 and TRBJ2-2, with 8 bases lining up with TRBD2. Germline-derived CDR1 and CDR2 are SGHNT and YENEEA. J was trimmed by 4 bases and V by 0 bases; bases with no gene match: 7. The CDR3 runs to 17 residues.

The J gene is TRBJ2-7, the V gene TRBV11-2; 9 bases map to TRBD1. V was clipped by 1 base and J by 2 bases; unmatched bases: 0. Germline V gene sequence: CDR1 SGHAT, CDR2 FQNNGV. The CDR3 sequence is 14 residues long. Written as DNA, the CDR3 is TGTGCCAGCAGCTTAGGACAGGGGGCCTACGAGCAGTACTTC. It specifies CASSLGQGAYEQYF.

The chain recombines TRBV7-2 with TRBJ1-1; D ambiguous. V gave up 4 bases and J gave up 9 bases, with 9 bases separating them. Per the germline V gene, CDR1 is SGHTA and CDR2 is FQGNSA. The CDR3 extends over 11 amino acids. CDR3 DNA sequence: TGTGCCAGCAGCTCGAGTTTCCAAGCTTTCTTT. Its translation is CASSSSFQAFF.